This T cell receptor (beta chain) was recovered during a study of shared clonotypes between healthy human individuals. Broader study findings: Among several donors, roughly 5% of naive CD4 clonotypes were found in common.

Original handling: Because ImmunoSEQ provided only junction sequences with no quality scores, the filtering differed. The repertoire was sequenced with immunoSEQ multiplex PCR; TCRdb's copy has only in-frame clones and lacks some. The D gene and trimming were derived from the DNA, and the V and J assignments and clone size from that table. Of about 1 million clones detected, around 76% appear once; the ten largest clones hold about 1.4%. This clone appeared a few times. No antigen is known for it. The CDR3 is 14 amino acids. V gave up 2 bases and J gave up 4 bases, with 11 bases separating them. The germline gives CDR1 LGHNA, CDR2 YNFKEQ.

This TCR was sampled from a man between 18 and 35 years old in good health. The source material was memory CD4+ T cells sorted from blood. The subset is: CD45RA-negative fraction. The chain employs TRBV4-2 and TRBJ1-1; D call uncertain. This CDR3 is CASSQQTVATEAFF. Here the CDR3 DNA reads TGTGCCAGCAGCCAACAAACAGTGGCCACTGAAGCTTTCTTT.